This T cell receptor beta chain originates from a study of shared clonotypes between healthy human individuals. Germline CDR1 is SGHRS and CDR2 is YFSETQ. This CDR3 has 16 amino acids. The V gene end was trimmed by 0 bases and the J gene end by 3 bases; junction bases not matched to a gene: 5. The protocol was immunoSEQ multiplex PCR, while the TCRdb copy is restricted to in-frame clones and leaves out a portion. The data contain approximately 530,000 clones, approximately 95% of them singletons. V is TRBV5-1 and J is TRBJ2-1; TRBD2 matches 8 bases. The receptor comes from a woman in her twenties or thirties in good health. The specimen sequenced was naive CD4+ T cells sorted from blood. Subset denoted: CD45RA+ positively selected. The CDR3, as DNA: TGCGCCAGCAGCTTGGCTCAGCGGGAGCTCTACAATGAGCAGTTCTTC. Translated, it gives CASSLAQRELYNEQFF.